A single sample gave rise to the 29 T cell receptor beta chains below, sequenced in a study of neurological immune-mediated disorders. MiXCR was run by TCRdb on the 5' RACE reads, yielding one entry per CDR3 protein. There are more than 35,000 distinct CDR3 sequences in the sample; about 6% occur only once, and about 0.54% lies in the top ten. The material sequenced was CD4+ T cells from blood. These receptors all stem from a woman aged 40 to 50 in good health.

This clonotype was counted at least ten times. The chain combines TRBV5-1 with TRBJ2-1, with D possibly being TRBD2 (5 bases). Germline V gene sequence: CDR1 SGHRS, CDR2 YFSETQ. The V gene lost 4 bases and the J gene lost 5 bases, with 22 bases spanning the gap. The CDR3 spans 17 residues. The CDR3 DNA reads TGCGCCAGCAGCCGCTATTTCATGGACTTTTCGAACAATGAGCAGTTCTTC. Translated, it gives CASSRYFMDFSNNEQFF.

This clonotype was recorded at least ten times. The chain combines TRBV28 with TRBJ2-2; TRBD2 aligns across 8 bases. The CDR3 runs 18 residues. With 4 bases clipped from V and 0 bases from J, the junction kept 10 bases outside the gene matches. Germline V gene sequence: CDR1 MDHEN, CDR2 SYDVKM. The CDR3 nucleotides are TGTGCCAGCAGTTCTCCCCGGGGGGGGCGTTCGAACACCGGGGAGCTGTTTTTT. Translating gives CASSSPRGGRSNTGELFF.

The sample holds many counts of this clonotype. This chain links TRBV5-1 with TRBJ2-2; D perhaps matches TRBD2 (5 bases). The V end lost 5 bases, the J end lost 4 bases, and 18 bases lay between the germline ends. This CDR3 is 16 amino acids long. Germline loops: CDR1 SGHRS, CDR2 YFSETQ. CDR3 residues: CASSLAQQRPTGELFF. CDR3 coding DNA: TGCGCCAGCAGTCTTGCCCAACAGCGGCCCACCGGGGAGCTGTTTTTT.

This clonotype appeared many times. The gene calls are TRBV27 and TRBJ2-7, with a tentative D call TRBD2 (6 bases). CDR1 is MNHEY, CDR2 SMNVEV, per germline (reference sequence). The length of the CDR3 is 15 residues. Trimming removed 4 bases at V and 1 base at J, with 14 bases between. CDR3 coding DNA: TGTGCCAGCAGTTCCCTAGGAGGGCGGTCCTACGAGCAGTACTTC. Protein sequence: CASSSLGGRSYEQYF.

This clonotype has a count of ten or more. The DNA of the CDR3 is TGTGCCAGCAGCCTGAATCCGGGACTAGCTTTTGAAGAGACCCAGTACTTC. Translation gives CASSLNPGLAFEETQYF. V gene TRBV7-7 combines with J gene TRBJ2-5; 9 bases match TRBD2. Germline lookup yields CDR1 SSHAT and CDR2 FNYEAQ (reference sequence). The CDR3 has 17 amino acids. The J segment lost 3 bases and the V segment lost 5 bases, leaving 13 bases of the junction unmatched.

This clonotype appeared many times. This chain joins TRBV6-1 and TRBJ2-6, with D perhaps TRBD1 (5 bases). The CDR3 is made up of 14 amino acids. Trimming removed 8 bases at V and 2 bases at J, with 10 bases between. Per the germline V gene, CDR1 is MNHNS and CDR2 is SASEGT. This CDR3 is CASLRAAGANVLTF. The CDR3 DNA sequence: TGTGCCAGCCTCAGGGCGGCTGGGGCCAACGTCCTGACTTTC.

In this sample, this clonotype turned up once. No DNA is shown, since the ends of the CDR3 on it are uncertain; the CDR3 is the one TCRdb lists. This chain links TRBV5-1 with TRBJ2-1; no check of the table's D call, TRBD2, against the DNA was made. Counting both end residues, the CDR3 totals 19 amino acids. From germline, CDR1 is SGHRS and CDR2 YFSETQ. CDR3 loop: CASSFYICNGIAGNNEQFF.

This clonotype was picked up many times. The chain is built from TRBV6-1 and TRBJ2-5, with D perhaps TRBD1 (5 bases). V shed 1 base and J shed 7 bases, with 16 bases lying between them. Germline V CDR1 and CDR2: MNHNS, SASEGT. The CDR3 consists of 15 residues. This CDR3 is CASSEGTPALGTQYF. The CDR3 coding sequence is TGTGCCAGCAGTGAAGGGACACCGGCTCTCGGGACCCAGTACTTC.

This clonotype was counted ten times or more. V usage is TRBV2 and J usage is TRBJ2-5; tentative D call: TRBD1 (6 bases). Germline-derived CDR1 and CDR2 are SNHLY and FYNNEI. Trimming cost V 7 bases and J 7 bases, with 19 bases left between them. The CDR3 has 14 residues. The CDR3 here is CASKPDRTESTQYF. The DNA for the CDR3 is TGTGCCAGCAAGCCCGACAGGACGGAGTCGACCCAGTACTTC.

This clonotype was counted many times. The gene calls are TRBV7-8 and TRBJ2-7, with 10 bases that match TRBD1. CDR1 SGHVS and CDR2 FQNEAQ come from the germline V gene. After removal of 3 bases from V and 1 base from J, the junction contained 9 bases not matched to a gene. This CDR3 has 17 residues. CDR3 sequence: CASSFPLPGQGSYEQYF. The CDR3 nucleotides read TGTGCCAGCAGCTTCCCACTCCCGGGACAGGGGTCCTACGAGCAGTACTTC. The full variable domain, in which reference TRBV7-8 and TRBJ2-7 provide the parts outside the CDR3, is GAGVSQSPRYKVAKRGQDVALRCDPISGHVSLFWYQQALGQGPEFLTYFQNEAQLDKSGLPSDRFFAERPEGSVSTLKIQRTQQEDSAVYLCASSFPLPGQGSYEQYFGPGTRLTVT.

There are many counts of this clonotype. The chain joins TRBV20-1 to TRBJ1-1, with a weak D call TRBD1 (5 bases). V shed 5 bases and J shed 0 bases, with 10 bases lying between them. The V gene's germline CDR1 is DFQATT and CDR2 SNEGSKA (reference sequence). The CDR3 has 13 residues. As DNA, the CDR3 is TGCAGTGCTCCATGGGGGATGAACACTGAAGCTTTCTTT. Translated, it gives CSAPWGMNTEAFF.

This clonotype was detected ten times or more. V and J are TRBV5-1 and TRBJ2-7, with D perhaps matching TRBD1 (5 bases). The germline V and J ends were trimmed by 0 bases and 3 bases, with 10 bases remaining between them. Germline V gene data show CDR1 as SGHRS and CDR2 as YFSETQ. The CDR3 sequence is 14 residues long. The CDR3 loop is CASSLVVGRYEQYF. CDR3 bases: TGCGCCAGCAGCTTGGTGGTGGGGCGCTACGAGCAGTACTTC.

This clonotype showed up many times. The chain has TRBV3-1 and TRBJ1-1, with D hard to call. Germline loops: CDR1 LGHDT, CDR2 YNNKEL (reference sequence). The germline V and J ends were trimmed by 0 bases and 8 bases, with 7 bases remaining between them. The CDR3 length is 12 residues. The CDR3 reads CASSQEGREAFF. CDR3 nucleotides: TGTGCCAGCAGCCAAGAAGGTAGAGAAGCTTTCTTT.

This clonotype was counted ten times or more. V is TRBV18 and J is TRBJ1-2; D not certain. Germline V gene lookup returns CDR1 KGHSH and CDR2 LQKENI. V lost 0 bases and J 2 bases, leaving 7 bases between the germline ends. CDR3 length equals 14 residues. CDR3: CASSPPNSNYGYTF. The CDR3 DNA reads TGTGCCAGCTCACCACCCAACAGCAACTATGGCTACACCTTC.

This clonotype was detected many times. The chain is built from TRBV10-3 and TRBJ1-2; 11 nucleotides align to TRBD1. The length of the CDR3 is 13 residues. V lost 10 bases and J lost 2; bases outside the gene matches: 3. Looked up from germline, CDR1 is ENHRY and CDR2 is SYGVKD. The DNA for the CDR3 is TGTGCCACTGGACAGGGGGCAAACTATGGCTACACCTTC. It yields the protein CATGQGANYGYTF.

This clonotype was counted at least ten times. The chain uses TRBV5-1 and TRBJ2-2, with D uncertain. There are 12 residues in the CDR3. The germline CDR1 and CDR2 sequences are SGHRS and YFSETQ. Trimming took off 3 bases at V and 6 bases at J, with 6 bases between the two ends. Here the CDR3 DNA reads TGCGCCAGCAGCTACGGCGCCGGGGAGCTGTTTTTT. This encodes CASSYGAGELFF.

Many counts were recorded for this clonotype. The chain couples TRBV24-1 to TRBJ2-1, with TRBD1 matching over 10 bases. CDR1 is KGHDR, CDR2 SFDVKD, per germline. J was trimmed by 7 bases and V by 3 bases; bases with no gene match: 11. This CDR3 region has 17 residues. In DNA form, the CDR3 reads TGTGCCACCAGTGATCCTGGACAGGGGGGGAAAGAAAATGAGCAGTTCTTC. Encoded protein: CATSDPGQGGKENEQFF.

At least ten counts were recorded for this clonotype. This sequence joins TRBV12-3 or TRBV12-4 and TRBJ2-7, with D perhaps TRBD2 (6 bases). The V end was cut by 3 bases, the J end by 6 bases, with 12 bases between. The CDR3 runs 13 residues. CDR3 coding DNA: TGTGCCAGCAGTTTCCGGGACTCCAGCGAGCAGTACTTC. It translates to CASSFRDSSEQYF.

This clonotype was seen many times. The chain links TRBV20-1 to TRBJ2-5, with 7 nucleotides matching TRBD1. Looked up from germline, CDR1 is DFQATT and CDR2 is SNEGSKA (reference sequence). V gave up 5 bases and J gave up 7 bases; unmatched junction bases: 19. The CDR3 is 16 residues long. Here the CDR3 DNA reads TGCAGTGCTTCTCTGATGACAGGGATGCCTGGGGGGACCCAGTACTTC. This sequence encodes CSASLMTGMPGGTQYF.

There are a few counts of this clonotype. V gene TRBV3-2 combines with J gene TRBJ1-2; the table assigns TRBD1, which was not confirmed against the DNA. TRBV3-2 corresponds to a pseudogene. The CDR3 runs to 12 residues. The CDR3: CASSPRAYGYTF. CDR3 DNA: TGTGCCAGCAGCCCCAGGGCCTATGGCTACACCTTC.

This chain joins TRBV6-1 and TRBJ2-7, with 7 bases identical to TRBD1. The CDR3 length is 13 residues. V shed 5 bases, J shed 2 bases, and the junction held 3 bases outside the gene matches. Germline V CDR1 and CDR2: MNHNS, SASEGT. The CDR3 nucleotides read TGTGCCAGCAGTCGGGACAGTCCCTACGAGCAGTACTTC. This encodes CASSRDSPYEQYF.

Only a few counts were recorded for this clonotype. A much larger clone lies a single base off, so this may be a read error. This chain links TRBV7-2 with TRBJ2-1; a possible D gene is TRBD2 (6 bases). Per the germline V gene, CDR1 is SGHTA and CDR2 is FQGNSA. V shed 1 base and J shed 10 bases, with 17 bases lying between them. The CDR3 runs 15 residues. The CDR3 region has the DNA TGTGCCAGCAGCTTAGGGTTAGCGGAGGCATTCGAGCAGTTCTTC. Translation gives CASSLGLAEAFEQFF.

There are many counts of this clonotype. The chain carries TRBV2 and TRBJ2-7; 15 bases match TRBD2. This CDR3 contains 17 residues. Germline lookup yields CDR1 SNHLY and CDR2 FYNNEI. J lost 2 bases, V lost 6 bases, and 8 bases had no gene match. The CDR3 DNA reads TGTGCCAGCAGCGGCGGGACTAGCGGGAGGTCCCCCTACGAGCAGTACTTC. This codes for CASSGGTSGRSPYEQYF.

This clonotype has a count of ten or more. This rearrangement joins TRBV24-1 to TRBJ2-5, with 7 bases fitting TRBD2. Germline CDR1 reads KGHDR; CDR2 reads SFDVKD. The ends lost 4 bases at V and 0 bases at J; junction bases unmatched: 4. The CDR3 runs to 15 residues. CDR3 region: CATSDSSGHQETQYF. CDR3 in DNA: TGTGCCACCAGTGACTCTAGCGGCCACCAAGAGACCCAGTACTTC.

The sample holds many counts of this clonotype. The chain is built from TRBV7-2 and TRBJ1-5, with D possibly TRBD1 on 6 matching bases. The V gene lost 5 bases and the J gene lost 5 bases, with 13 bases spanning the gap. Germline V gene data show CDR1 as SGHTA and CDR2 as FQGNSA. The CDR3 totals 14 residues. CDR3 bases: TGTGCCAGCAGCCCCGCGGGGGCGGATCAGCCCCAGCATTTT. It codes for CASSPAGADQPQHF.

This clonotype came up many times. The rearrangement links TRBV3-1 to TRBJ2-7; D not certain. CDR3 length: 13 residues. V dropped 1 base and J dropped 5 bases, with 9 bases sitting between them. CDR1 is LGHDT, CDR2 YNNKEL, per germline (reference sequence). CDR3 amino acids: CASSQGLFDEQYF. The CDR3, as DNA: TGTGCCAGCAGCCAAGGGCTATTTGACGAGCAGTACTTC.

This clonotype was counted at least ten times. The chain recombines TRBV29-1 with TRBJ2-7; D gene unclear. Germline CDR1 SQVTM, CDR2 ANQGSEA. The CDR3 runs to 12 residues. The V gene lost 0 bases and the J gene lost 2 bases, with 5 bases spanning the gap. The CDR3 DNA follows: TGCAGCGTTGAAGATAGCCCCTACGAGCAGTACTTC. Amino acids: CSVEDSPYEQYF.

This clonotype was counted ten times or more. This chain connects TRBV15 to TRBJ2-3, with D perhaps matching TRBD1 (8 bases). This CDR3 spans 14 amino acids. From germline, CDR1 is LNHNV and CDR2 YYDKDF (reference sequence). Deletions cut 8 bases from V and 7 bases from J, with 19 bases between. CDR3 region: CATFDRGGGYTQYF. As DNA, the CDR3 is TGTGCCACCTTCGACAGGGGCGGGGGATATACGCAGTATTTT.

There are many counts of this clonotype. The CDR3 nucleotides are TGCAGTGCTAGAGGCGGAGCTTGGGCCGAGCAGTACTTC. Amino acids: CSARGGAWAEQYF. The chain links TRBV20-1 to TRBJ2-7; D is unresolved. Germline V gene lookup returns CDR1 DFQATT and CDR2 SNEGSKA (reference sequence). V was clipped by 1 base and J by 6 bases, with 13 bases between them. The CDR3 runs to 13 residues.